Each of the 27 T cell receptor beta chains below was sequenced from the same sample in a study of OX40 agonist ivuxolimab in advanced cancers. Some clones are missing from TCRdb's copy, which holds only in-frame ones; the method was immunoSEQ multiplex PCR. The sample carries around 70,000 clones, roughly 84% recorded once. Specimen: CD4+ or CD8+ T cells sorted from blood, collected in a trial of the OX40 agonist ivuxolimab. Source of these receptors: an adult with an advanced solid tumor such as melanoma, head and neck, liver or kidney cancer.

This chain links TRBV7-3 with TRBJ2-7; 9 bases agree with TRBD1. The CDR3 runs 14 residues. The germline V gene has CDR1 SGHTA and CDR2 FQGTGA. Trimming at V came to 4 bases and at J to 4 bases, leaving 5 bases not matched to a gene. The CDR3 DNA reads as TGTGCCAGCAGCTCTACAGGGGGCGCGTACGAGCAGTACTTC. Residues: CASSSTGGAYEQYF. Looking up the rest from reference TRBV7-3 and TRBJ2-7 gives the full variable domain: GAGVSQTPSNKVTEKGKYVELRCDPISGHTALYWYRQSLGQGPEFLIYFQGTGAADDSGLPNDRFFAVRPEGSVSTLKIQRTERGDSAVYLCASSSTGGAYEQYFGPGTRLTVT.

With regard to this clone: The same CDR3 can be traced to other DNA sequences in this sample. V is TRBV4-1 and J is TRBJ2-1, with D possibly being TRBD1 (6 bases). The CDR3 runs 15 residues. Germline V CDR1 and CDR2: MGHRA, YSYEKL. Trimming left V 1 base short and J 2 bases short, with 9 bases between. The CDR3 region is CASSQVRTAYNEQFF. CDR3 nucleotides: TGCGCCAGCAGCCAAGTCAGGACAGCCTACAATGAGCAGTTCTTC.

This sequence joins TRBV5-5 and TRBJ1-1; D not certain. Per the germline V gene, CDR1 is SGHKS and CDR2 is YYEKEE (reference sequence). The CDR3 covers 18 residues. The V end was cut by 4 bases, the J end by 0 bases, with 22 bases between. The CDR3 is CASSLEGLRALLNTEAFF. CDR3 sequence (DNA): TGTGCCAGCAGCCTGGAGGGTTTGAGGGCCCTTTTGAACACTGAAGCTTTCTTT.

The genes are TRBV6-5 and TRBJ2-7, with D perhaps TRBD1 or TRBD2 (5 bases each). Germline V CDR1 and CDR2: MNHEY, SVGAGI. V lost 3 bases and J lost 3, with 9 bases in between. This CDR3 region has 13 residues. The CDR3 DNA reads TGTGCCAGCAGTTATAGGGACGGCTACGAGCAGTACTTC. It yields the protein CASSYRDGYEQYF.

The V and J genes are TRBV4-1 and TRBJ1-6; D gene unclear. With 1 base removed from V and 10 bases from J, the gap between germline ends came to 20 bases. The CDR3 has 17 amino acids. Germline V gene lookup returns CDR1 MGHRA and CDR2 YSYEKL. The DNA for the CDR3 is TGCGCCAGCAGCCAAGTTCCGCGGCCCCAAGGGAGCTCACCCCTCCACTTT. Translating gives CASSQVPRPQGSSPLHF.

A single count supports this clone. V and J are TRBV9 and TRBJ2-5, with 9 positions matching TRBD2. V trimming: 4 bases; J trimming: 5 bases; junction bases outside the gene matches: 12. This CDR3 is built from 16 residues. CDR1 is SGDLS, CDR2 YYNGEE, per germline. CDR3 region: CASSRTSAVGFETQYF. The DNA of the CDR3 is TGTGCCAGCAGCCGGACTAGCGCAGTTGGGTTCGAGACCCAGTACTTC.

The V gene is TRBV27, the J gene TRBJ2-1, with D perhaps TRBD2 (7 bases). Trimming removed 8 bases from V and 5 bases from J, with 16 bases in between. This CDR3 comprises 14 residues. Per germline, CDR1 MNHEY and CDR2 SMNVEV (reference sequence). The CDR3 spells CASAWGGANNEQFF. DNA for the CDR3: TGTGCCAGCGCCTGGGGGGGGGCTAACAATGAGCAGTTCTTC.

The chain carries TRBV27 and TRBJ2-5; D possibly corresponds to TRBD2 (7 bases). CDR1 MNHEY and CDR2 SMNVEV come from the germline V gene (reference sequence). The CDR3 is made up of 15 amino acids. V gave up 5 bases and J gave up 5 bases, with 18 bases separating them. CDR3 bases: TGTGCCAGCAGTCCCGGGGAGGGGGTAGGGGAGACCCAGTACTTC. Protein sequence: CASSPGEGVGETQYF.

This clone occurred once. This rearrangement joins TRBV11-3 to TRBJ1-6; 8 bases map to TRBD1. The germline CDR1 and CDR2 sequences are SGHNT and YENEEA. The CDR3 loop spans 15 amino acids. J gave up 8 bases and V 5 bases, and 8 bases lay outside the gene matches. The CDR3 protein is CASSGLPGQDSPLHF. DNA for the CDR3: TGTGCCAGCAGCGGACTCCCGGGACAGGATTCACCCCTCCACTTT.

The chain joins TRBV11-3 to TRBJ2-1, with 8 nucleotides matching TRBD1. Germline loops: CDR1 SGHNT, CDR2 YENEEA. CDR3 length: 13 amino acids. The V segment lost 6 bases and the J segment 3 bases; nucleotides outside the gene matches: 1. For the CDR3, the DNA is TGTGCCAGCAGGGACAGGGTCTACAATGAGCAGTTCTTC. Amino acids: CASRDRVYNEQFF.

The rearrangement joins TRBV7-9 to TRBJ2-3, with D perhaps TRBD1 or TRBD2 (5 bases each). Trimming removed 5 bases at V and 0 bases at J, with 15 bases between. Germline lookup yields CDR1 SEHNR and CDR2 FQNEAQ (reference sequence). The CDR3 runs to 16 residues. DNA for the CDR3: TGTGCCAGCAGCCCCTGGGGGACGATCAGCACAGATACGCAGTATTTT. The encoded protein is CASSPWGTISTDTQYF.

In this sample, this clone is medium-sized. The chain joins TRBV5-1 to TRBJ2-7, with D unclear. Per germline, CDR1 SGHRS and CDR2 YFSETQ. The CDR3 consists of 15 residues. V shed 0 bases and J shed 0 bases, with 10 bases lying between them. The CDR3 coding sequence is TGCGCCAGCAGCTTGGGTCAGGCCTACTCCTACGAGCAGTACTTC. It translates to CASSLGQAYSYEQYF.

CDR3: CASRVFYRADTQYF. DNA for the CDR3: TGCGCCAGCAGGGTCTTTTACAGGGCAGATACGCAGTATTTT. The rearrangement joins TRBV5-1 to TRBJ2-3, with TRBD1 as a possible D gene (6 bases). The CDR3 covers 14 residues. Germline loops: CDR1 SGHRS, CDR2 YFSETQ. Deletions cut 5 bases from V and 4 bases from J, with 14 bases between. Full variable domain (remainder filled in from reference TRBV5-1 and TRBJ2-3): KAGVTQTPRYLIKTRGQQVTLSCSPISGHRSVSWYQQTPGQGLQFLFEYFSETQRNKGNFPGRFSGRQFSNSRSEMNVSTLELGDSALYLCASRVFYRADTQYFGPGTRLTVL.

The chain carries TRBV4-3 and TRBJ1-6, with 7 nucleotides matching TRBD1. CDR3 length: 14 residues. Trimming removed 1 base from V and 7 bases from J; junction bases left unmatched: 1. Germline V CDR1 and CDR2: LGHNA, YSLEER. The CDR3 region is CASSQGTGNSPLHF. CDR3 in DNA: TGCGCCAGCAGCCAAGGGACAGGAAATTCACCCCTCCACTTT.

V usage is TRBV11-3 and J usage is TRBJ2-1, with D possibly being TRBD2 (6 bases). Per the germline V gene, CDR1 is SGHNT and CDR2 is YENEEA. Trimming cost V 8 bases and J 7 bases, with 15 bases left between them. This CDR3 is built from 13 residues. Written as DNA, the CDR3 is TGTGCCAGCGAGGTTGGGGGGTGGAATGAGCAGTTCTTC. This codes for CASEVGGWNEQFF.

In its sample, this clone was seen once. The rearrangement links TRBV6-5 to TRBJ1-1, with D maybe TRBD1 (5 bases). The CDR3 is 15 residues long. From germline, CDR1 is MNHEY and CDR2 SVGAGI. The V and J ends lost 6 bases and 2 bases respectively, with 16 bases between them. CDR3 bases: TGTGCCAGCAGGGGCGGTCGTCAGGGAAACACTGAAGCTTTCTTT. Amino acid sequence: CASRGGRQGNTEAFF.

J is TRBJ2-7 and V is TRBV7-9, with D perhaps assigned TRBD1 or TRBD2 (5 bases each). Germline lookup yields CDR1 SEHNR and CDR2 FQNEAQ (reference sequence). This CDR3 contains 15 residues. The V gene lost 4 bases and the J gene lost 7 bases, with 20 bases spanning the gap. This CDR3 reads CASSWVSGSEGEQYF. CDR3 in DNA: TGTGCCAGCAGCTGGGTGTCGGGCTCCGAGGGGGAGCAGTACTTC.

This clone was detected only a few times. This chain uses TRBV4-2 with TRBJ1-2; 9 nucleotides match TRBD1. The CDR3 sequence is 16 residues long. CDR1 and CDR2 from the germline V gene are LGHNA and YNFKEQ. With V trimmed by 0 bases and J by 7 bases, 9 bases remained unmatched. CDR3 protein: CASSQDLSDRGGGYTF. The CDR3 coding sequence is TGTGCCAGCAGCCAAGACCTATCGGACAGGGGCGGTGGCTACACCTTC.

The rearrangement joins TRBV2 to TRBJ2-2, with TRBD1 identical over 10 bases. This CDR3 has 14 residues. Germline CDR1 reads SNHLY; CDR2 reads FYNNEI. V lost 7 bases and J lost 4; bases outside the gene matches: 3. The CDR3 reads CASTGTGATGELFF. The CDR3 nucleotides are TGTGCCAGCACCGGGACAGGGGCCACCGGGGAGCTGTTTTTT.

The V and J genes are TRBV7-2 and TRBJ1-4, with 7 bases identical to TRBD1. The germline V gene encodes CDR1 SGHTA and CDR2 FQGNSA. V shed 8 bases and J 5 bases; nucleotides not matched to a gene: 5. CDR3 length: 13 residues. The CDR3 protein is CASGSGGNEKLFF. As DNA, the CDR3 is TGTGCCAGCGGATCAGGGGGGAATGAAAAACTGTTTTTT.

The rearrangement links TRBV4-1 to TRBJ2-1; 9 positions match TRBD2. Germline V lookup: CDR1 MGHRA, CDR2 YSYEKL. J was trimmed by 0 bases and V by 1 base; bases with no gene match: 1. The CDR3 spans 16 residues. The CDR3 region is CASSQVAGASYNEQFF. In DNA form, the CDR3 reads TGCGCCAGCAGCCAAGTAGCGGGGGCCTCCTACAATGAGCAGTTCTTC.

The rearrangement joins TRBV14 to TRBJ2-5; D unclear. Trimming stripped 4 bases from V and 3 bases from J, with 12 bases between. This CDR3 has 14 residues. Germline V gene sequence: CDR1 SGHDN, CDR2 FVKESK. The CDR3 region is CASSPGRSEETQYF. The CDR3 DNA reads TGTGCCAGCAGCCCCGGACGGAGTGAAGAGACCCAGTACTTC. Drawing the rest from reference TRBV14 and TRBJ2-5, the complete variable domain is EAGVTQFPSHSVIEKGQTVTLRCDPISGHDNLYWYRRVMGKEIKFLLHFVKESKQDESGMPNNRFLAERTGGTYSTLKVQPAELEDSGVYFCASSPGRSEETQYFGPGTRLLVL.

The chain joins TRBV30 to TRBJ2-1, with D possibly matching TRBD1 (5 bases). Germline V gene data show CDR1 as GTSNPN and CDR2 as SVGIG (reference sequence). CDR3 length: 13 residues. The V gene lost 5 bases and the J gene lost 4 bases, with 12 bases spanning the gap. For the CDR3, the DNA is TGTGCCTGGGGTGAAGACAGTTACAATGAGCAGTTCTTC. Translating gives CAWGEDSYNEQFF.

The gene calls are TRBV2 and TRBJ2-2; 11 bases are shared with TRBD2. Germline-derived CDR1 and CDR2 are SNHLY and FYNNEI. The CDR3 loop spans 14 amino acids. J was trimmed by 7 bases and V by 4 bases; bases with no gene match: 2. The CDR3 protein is CASSALAGVGELFF. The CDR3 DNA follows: TGTGCCAGCAGTGCACTAGCGGGGGTCGGGGAGCTGTTTTTT.

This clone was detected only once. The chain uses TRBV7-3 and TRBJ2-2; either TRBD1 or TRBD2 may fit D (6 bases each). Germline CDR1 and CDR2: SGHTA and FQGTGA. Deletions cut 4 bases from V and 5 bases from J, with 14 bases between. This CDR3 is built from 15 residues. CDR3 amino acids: CASSSRGTRTGELFF. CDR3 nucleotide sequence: TGTGCCAGCAGCTCCCGCGGGACAAGAACCGGGGAGCTGTTTTTT.

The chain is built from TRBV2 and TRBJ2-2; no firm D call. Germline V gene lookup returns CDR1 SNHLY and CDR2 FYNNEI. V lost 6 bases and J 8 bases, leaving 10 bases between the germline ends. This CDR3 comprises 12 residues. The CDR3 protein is CASSSRAGELFF. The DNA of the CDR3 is TGTGCCAGCAGCTCCCGGGCTGGGGAGCTGTTTTTT.

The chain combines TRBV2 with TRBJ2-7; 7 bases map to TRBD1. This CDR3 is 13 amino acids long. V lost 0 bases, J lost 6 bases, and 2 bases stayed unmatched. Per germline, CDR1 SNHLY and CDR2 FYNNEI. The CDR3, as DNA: TGTGCCAGCAGTGAAGCAGGGGGCGGCGAGCAGTACTTC. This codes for CASSEAGGGEQYF.